A selection of T cell receptor beta chains follows, all from one sample in a study of blood T cell repertoires in COVID-19. This table comes from immunoSEQ multiplex PCR, and its TCRdb copy is limited to in-frame clones, with some not included. The repertoire holds some 100,000 clones, with around nine tenths as singletons. Input material: peripheral blood. The receptors derive from a man in his forties or fifties with acute or convalescent COVID-19. Both conserved end residues are part of each CDR3. D genes are given only for firm matches. Size tells how often a clone was seen (once, few, many) or the class of an expanded clone, and some rows leave it out.

>19|TRBV24-1|TRBD1|TRBJ1-1|once
CATSAVPGQGYSWGTEAFF
TGTGCCACCAGTGCCGTCCCGGGACAGGGCTACTCTTGGGGCACTGAAGCTTTCTTT
>16|TRBV5-4|TRBD1|TRBJ1-2|-
CASSLAWTGDNYGYTF
TGTGCCAGCAGCTTGGCCTGGACAGGAGATAACTATGGCTACACCTTC
>15|TRBV19|TRBD1|TRBJ2-1|-
CASSQGASSYNEQFF
TGTGCCAGTAGTCAGGGGGCTAGCTCCTACAATGAGCAGTTCTTC
>13|TRBV9|-|TRBJ1-6|-
CASSAVLNSPLHF
TGTGCCAGCAGCGCCGTATTAAATTCACCCCTCCACTTT
>16|TRBV24-1|TRBD2|TRBJ2-1|-
CATSGLAASSYNEQFF
TGTGCCACCAGTGGACTAGCGGCTAGCTCCTACAATGAGCAGTTCTTC
>15|TRBV9|-|TRBJ1-5|once
CASSVGREGRQPQHF
TGTGCCAGCAGCGTAGGGAGGGAAGGACGGCAGCCCCAGCATTTT
>16|TRBV7-2|-|TRBJ2-7|-
CASSQDAGTQAYEQYF
TGTGCCAGCAGCCAAGATGCCGGGACTCAGGCCTACGAGCAGTACTTC
>13|TRBV18|-|TRBJ2-7|-
CASSPSDNYEQYF
TGTGCCAGCTCACCCTCAGACAACTACGAGCAGTACTTC
>15|TRBV29-1|-|TRBJ1-5|-
CSVLTQGVGNQPQHF
TGCAGCGTCCTCACACAGGGTGTAGGCAATCAGCCCCAGCATTTT
>15|TRBV6-5|-|TRBJ1-1|-
CASRSPSRDNTEAFF
TGTGCCAGCAGGAGCCCATCCAGGGATAACACTGAAGCTTTCTTT
>15|TRBV27|-|TRBJ1-6|-
CASSPRAGTYSPLHF
TGTGCCAGCAGTCCCCGGGCGGGAACGTACTCACCCCTCCACTTT
>16|TRBV18|TRBD2|TRBJ2-1|-
CASSPQLAGAYNEQFF
TGTGCCAGCTCACCACAACTAGCGGGAGCCTACAATGAGCAGTTCTTC
>13|TRBV6-5|-|TRBJ2-5|-
CASSRTVQETQYF
TGTGCCAGCTCGAGGACAGTCCAAGAGACCCAGTACTTC
>15|TRBV6-5|TRBD1|TRBJ1-1|few
CASSKQGLLNTEAFF
TGTGCCAGCAGTAAACAGGGGCTTCTGAACACTGAAGCTTTCTTT
>14|TRBV9|-|TRBJ1-6|few
CASSGRDYNSPLHF
TGTGCCAGCAGCGGACGGGACTATAATTCACCCCTCCACTTT
>14|TRBV6-5|-|TRBJ1-4|-
CASSSLPGDEKLFF
TGTGCCAGCAGCTCCCTACCGGGGGACGAAAAACTGTTTTTT
>15|TRBV29-1|-|TRBJ2-5|-
CSVAEPRTARETQYF
TGCAGCGTTGCTGAACCCAGGACAGCCCGAGAGACCCAGTACTTC
>13|TRBV11-1|-|TRBJ2-1|few
CASSLGLPNEQFF
TGTGCCAGCAGCTTAGGACTACCCAATGAGCAGTTCTTC
>15|TRBV5-1|-|TRBJ1-2|-
CASSKDGEGRDGYTF
TGCGCCAGCAGCAAGGACGGGGAAGGGCGGGATGGCTACACCTTC
>12|TRBV3-1/TRBV3-2|-|TRBJ2-7|-
CASSPLGGEQYF
TGTGCCAGCAGCCCCCTCGGGGGCGAGCAGTACTTC
>15|TRBV11-2|TRBD1|TRBJ1-1|-
CASSFAGQGSTEAFF
TGTGCCAGCAGCTTCGCCGGACAGGGCAGCACTGAAGCTTTCTTT
>14|TRBV19|TRBD2|TRBJ2-3|-
CASSMSGSADTQYF
TGTGCCAGTAGTATGAGCGGGAGTGCAGATACGCAGTATTTT